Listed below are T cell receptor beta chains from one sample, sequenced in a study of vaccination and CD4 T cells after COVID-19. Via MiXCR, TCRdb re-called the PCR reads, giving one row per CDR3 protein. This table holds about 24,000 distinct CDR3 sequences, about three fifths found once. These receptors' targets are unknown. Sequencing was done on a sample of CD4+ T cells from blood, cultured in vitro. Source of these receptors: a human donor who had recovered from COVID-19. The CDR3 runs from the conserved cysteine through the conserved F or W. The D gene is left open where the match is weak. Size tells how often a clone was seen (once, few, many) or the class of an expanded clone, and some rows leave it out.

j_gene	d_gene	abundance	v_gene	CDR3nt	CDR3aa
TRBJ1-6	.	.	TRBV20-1	TGCAGTGCTAGACCCAGGGCAGCCGACACCCTCCACTTT	CSARPRAADTLHF
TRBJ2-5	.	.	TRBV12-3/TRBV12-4	TGTGCCAGCAGGGGAACGACCCTACAAGAGACCCAGTACTTC	CASRGTTLQETQYF
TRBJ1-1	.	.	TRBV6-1	TGTGCCAGCAGTGACACAGGGTTATTCACTGAAGCTTTCTTT	CASSDTGLFTEAFF
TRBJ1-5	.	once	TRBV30	TGTGCCTGGAGTAAATCCCCAGGATCGCCCCAGCATTTT	CAWSKSPGSPQHF
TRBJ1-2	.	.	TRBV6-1	TGTGCCAGCAGTGACCGACATTATGGCTACACCTTC	CASSDRHYGYTF
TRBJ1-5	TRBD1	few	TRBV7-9	TGTGCCAGCAGCCCAGGGACAGGCAATCAGCCCCAGCATTTT	CASSPGTGNQPQHF
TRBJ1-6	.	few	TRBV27	TGTGCCAGCAGTTTGTCCATAGCGAGTTATAATTCACCCCTCCACTTT	CASSLSIASYNSPLHF
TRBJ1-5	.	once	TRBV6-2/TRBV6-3	TGTGCCAGCAGTTACGATGGGCAGGGTTTTCAGCCCCAGCATTTT	CASSYDGQGFQPQHF
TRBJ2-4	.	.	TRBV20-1	TGCAGTGCTCCCCGCCGCATTCAGTACTTC	CSAPRRIQYF
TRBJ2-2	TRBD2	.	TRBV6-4	TGTGCCAGCAGCGCCGGGACTAGCCGAACGGGGGAGCTGTTTTTT	CASSAGTSRTGELFF
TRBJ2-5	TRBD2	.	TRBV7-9	TGTGCCAGCAGACGCAGCGGGGATCAAGAGACCCAGTACTTC	CASRRSGDQETQYF
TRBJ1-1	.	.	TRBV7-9	TGTGCCAGCAGTTCGGTTACGGGCACTGAAGCTTTCTTT	CASSSVTGTEAFF
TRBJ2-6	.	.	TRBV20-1	TGCAGTGCTAGGGGCTCTGGGGCCAACGTCCTGACTTTC	CSARGSGANVLTF
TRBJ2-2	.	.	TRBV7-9	TGTGCCAGCAGCTTTAAGGGCCCCGACGAGGAGCTGTTTTTT	CASSFKGPDEELFF
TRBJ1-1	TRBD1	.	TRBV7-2	TGTGCCAGCAAAAGGACAGGGAGAGAAGATGAAGCTTTCTTT	CASKRTGREDEAFF
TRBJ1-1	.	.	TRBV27	TGTGCCAGCAGTTTAGCGGGCGTGAACACTGAAGCTTTCTTT	CASSLAGVNTEAFF
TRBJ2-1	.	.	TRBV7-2	TGTGCCAGCAGCTGGGACGGCTTACTTCAAGGAAGGAATGAGCAGTTCTTC	CASSWDGLLQGRNEQFF
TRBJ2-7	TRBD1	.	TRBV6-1	TGTGCCAGCAATTCGACAGGGAGTTACGAGCAGTACTTC	CASNSTGSYEQYF
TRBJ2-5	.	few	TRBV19	TGTGCCAGTAGGTCCCGATCCGGACAGACTCAAGAGACCCAGTACTTC	CASRSRSGQTQETQYF
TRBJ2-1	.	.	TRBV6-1	TGTGCCAGCAGTCCGAATCCGACAGGCTCCTACAATGAGCAGTTCTTC	CASSPNPTGSYNEQFF
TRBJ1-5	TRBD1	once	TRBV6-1	TGTGCCAGCACCTTACGACAGGGGGATCAGCCCCAGCATTTT	CASTLRQGDQPQHF
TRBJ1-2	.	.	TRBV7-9	TGTGCCAGCAGCTCCGCCCTGGGGGGCGACTACACCTTC	CASSSALGGDYTF
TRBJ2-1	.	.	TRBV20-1	TGCAGTGCTAGAGGGGACGGAAGGGGTGAGCAGTTCTTC	CSARGDGRGEQFF
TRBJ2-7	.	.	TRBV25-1	TGTGCCAGCAGTGACCCCGGGATAGGGGGCTACGAGCAGTACTTC	CASSDPGIGGYEQYF
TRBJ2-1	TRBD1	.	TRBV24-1	TGTGCCACCAGTGACCCGACAGGGGTCGGCAATGAGCAGTTCTTC	CATSDPTGVGNEQFF
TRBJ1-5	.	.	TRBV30	TGTGCCTGGAGTTTGGGCCCCAATCAGCCCCAGCATTTT	CAWSLGPNQPQHF
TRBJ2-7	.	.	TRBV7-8	TGTGCCAGCAGCTTCGGGACAAACCCTATCCAGCAGTACTTC	CASSFGTNPIQQYF
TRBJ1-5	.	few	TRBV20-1	TGCAGTGCGCATGGGACCTCCAATCAGCCCCAGCATTTT	CSAHGTSNQPQHF
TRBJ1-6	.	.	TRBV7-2	TGTGCCAGCAGCTTAAGTAGGGTCGCACAAAATTCACCCCTCCACTTT	CASSLSRVAQNSPLHF
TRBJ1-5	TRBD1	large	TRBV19	TGTGCCAGTAGTACCTCAGGGGGCAGCAAGCCCCAGCATTTT	CASSTSGGSKPQHF
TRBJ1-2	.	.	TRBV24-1	TGTGCCACCAGTGACTCAGGGCCCTATGGCTACACCTTC	CATSDSGPYGYTF
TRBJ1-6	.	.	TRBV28	TGTGCCAGCAGTTTCCGCCGGGACGGCAATTCACCCCTCCACTTT	CASSFRRDGNSPLHF
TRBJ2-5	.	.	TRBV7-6	TGTGCCAGCAGCTTAGCAGGTGCAGGTCCCGGCAAGACCCAGTACTTC	CASSLAGAGPGKTQYF
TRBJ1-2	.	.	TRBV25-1	TGTGCCAGCCGCGACGGCCAATATGGCTACACCTTC	CASRDGQYGYTF